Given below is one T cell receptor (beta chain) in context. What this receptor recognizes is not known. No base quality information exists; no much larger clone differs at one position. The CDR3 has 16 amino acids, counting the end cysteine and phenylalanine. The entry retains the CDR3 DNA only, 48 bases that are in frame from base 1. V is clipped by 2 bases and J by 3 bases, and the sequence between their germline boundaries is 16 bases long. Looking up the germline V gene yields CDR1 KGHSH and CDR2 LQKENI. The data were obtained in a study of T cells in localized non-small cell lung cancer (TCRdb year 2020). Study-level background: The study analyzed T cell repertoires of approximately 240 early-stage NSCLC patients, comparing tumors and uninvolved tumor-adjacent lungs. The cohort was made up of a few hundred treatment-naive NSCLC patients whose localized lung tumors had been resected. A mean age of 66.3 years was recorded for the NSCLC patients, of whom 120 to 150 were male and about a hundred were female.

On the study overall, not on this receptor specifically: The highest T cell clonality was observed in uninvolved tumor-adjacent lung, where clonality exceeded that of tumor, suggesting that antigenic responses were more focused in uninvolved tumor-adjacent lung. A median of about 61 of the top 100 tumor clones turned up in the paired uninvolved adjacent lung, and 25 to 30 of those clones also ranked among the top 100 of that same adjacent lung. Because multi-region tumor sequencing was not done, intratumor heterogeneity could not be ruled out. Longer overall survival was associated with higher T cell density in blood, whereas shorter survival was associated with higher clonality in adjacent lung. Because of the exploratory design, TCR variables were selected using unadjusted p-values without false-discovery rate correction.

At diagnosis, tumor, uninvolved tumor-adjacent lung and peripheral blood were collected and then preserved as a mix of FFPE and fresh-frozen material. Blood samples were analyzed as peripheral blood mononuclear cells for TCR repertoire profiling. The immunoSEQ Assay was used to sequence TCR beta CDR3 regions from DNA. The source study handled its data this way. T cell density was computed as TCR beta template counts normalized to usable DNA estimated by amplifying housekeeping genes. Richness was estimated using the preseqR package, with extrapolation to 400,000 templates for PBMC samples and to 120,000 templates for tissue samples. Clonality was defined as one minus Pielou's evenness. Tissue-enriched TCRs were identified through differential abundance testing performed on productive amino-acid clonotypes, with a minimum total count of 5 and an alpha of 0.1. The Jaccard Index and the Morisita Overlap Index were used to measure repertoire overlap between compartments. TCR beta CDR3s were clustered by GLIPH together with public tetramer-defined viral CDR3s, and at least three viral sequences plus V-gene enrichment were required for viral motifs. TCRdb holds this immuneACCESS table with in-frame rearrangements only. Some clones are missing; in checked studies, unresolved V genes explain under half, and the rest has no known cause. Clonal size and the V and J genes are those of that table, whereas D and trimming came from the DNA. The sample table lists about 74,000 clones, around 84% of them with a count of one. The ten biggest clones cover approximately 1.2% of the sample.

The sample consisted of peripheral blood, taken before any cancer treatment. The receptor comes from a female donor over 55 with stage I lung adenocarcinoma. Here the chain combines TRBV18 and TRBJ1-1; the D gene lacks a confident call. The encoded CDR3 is CASSPRPIYEDTEAFF. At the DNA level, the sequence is TGTGCCAGCTCACCAAGGCCAATCTACGAGGACACTGAAGCTTTCTTT.